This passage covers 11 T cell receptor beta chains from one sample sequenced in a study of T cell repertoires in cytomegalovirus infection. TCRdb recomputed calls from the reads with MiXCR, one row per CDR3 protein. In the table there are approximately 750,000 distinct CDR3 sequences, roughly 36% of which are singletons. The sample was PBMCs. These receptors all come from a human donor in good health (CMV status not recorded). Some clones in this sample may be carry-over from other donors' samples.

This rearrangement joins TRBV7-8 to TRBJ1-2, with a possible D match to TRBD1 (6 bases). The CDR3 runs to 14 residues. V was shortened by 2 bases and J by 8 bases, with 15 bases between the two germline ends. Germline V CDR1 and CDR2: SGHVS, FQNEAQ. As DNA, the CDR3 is TGTGCCAGCAGCTTATTTCCAGGGGCGGAGGGCTACACCTTC. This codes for CASSLFPGAEGYTF.

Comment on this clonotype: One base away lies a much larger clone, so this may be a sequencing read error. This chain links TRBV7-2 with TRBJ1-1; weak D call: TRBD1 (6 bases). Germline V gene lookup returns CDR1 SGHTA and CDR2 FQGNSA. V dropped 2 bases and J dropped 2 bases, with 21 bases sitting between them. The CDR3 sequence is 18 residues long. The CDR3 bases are TGTGCCAGCAGCTTAAGGGGGTCGGTGGCAGGAGGTAACACTGAAGCTTTCTTT. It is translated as CASSLRGSVAGGNTEAFF.

The CDR3: CASSIVGRSEAFF. DNA for the CDR3: TGTGCCAGTAGTATAGTTGGGCGCTCTGAAGCTTTCTTT. The chain recombines TRBV19 with TRBJ1-1; D unclear. The CDR3 contains 13 residues. CDR1 is LNHDA and CDR2 is SQIVND in the germline V gene (reference sequence). Trimming took 1 base from V and 6 from J, leaving 9 bases between them.

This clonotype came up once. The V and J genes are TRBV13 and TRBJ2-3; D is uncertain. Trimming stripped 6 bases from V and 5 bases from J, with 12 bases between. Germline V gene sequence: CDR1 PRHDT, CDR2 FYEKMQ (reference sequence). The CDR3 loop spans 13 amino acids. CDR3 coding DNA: TGTGCCAGCAGATCAGGTAGTGGAGATACGCAGTATTTT. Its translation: CASRSGSGDTQYF.

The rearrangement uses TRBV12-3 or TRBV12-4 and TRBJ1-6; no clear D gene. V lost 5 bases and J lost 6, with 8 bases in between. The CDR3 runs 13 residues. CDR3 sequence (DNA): TGTGCCAGCAGTACCCTTATTAATTCACCCCTCCACTTT. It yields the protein CASSTLINSPLHF.

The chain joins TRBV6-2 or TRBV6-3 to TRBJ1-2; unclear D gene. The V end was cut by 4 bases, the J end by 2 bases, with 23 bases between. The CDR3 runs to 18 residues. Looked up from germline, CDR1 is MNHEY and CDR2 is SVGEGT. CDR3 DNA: TGTGCCAGCAGTTTAGGCGCCTCCGGAAGCCCTTCAAACTATGGCTACACCTTC. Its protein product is CASSLGASGSPSNYGYTF.

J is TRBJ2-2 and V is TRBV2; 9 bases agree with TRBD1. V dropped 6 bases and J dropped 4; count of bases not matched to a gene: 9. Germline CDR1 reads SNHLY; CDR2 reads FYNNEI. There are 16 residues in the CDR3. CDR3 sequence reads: CASRSQQGAGTGELFF. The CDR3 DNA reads TGTGCCAGCAGAAGCCAACAGGGGGCCGGCACCGGGGAGCTGTTTTTT.

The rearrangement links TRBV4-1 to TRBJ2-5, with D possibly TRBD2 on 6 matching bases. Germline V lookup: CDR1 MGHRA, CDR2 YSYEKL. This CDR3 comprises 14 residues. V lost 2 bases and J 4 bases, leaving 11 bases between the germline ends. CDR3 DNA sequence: TGCGCCAGCAGCCAACAGGGACTTGCAGAGACCCAGTACTTC. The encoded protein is CASSQQGLAETQYF.

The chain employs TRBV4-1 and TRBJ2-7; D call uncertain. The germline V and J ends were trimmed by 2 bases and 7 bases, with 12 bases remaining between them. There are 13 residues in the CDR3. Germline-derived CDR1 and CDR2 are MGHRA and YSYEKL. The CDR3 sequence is CASSQNPPGEQYF. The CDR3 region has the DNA TGCGCCAGCAGCCAAAACCCCCCTGGAGAGCAGTACTTC.

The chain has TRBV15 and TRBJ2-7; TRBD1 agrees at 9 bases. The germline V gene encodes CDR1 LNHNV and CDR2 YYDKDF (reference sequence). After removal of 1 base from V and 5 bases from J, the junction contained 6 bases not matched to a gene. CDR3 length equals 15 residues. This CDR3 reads CATSRAGTGFNEQYF. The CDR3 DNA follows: TGTGCCACCAGCAGAGCCGGGACAGGGTTCAACGAGCAGTACTTC.

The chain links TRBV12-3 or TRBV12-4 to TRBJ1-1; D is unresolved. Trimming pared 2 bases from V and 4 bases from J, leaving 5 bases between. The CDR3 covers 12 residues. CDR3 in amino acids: CASSLPSTEAFF. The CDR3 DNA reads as TGTGCCAGCAGTTTACCTAGCACTGAAGCTTTCTTT.